Detailed here is one T cell receptor (beta chain). Measured with immunoSEQ multiplex PCR; TCRdb has only the in-frame clones, and not every one. The table includes hundreds of thousands of clones, around 89% detected once. Germline V CDR1 and CDR2: LGHDT, YNNKEL (reference sequence). J lost 8 bases, V lost 2 bases, and 5 bases had no gene match. The CDR3 spans 14 residues. This entry is derived from a study of blood T cell repertoires in COVID-19. On the study more broadly: Acute and convalescent COVID-19 specimens originated in the United States, Italy and Spain.

The chain has TRBV3-1 (or the pseudogene TRBV3-2) and TRBJ1-4; 7 nucleotides align to TRBD1. This TCR was sampled from a woman younger than 45 with acute or convalescent COVID-19. Specimen: peripheral blood. This CDR3 reads CASSQRGGFEKLFF. DNA of the CDR3: TGTGCCAGCAGCCAAAGAGGGGGCTTCGAAAAACTGTTTTTT.